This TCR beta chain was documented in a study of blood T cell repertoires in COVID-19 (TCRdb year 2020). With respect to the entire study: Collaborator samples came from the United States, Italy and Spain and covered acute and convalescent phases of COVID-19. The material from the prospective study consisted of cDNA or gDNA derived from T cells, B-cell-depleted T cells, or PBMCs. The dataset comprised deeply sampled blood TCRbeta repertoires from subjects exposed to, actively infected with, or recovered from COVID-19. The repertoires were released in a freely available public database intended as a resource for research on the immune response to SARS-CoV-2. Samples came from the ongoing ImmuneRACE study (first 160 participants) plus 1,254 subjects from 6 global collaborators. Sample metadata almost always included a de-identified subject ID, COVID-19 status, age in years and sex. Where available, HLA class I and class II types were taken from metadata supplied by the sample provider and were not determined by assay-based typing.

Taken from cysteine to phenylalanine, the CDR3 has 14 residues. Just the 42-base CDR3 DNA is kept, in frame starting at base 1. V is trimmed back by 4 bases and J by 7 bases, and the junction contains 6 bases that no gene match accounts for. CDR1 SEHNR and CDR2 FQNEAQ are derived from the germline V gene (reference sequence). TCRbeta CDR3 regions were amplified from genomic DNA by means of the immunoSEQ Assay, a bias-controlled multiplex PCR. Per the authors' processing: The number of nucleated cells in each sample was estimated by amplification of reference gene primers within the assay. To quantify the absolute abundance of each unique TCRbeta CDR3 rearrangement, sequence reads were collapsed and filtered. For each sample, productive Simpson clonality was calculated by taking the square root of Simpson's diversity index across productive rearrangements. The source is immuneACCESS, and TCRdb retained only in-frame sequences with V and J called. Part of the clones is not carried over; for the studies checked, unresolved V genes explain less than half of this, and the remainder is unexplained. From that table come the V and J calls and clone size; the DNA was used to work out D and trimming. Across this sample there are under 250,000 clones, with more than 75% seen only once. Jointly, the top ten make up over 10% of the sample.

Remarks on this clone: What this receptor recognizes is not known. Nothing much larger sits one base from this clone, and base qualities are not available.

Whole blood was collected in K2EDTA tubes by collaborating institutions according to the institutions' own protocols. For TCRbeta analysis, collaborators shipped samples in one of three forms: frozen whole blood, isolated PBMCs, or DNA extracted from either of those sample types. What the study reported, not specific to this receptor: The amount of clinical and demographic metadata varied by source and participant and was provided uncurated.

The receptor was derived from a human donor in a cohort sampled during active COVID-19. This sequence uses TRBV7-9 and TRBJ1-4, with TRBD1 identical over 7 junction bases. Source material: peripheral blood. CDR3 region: CASSSGQPSEKLFF. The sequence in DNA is TGTGCCAGCAGCTCGGGACAGCCGAGTGAAAAACTGTTTTTT.